Shown below are 27 T cell receptor beta chains from a single sample sequenced in a study of CXCR3 chemokines and chemotherapy response in bladder cancer. MiXCR, run by TCRdb on the PCR reads, gives a single entry per CDR3 protein. Of 5,000 to 6,500 distinct CDR3 sequences listed, about an eighth were seen once; the top ten hold roughly 10%. Collection of the sample occurred from a patient whose treatment included neoadjuvant chemotherapy. These receptors were obtained from a human donor with bladder cancer that responded to neoadjuvant chemotherapy.

About this clonotype: A far larger clone is off by one base, so a read error is likely. The chain uses TRBV7-2 and TRBJ2-7; D unresolved. Germline lookup yields CDR1 SGHTA and CDR2 FQGNSA. This CDR3 contains 14 residues. V lost 1 base and J lost 7, with 14 bases in between. The CDR3 sequence is CASSLGVALNEQYF. CDR3 DNA sequence: TGTGCCAGCAGCTTAGGGGTAGCTCTCAATGAGCAGTACTTC. Full variable domain (outside the CDR3, taken from reference TRBV7-2 and TRBJ2-7): GAGVSQSPSNKVTEKGKDVELRCDPISGHTALYWYRQSLGQGLEFLIYFQGNSAPDKSGLPSDRFSAERTGGSVSTLTIQRTQQEDSAVYLCASSLGVALNEQYFGPGTRLTVT.

This clonotype was recorded a few times. The chain couples TRBV27 to TRBJ2-5, with D uncertain. The germline V gene encodes CDR1 MNHEY and CDR2 SMNVEV (reference sequence). The CDR3 loop spans 16 amino acids. Trimming removed 2 bases at V and 2 bases at J, with 15 bases between. CDR3 nucleotide sequence: TGTGCCAGCAGTTTAATAGGTAACCTAAGGCAAGAGACCCAGTACTTC. It encodes CASSLIGNLRQETQYF.

This clonotype is medium-sized. This chain joins TRBV10-3 and TRBJ1-1; 7 nucleotides match TRBD1. Trimming at V came to 5 bases and at J to 1 base, leaving 1 base not matched to a gene. The CDR3 runs to 13 residues. Germline values: CDR1 ENHRY, CDR2 SYGVKD. CDR3 loop: CAISQGENTEAFF. The CDR3 nucleotides read TGTGCCATCAGTCAGGGGGAGAACACTGAAGCTTTCTTT.

Within the sample, this clonotype is medium-sized (0.01 to 0.1%). This chain links TRBV18 with TRBJ1-1; maybe TRBD1 (5 bases). Germline CDR1 and CDR2: KGHSH and LQKENI. The CDR3 has 13 amino acids. V dropped 5 bases and J dropped 1 base, with 8 bases sitting between them. For the CDR3, the DNA is TGTGCCAGCTCAACGACAGCGAACACTGAAGCTTTCTTT. It encodes CASSTTANTEAFF. Supplemented by reference TRBV18 and TRBJ1-1, the full variable domain reads NAGVMQNPRHLVRRRGQEARLRCSPMKGHSHVYWYRQLPEEGLKFMVYLQKENIIDESGMPKERFSAEFPKEGPSILRIQQVVRGDSAAYFCASSTTANTEAFFGQGTRLTVV.

To note about this clonotype: Since a much larger clone is just one base distant, this may be a read error. The chain employs TRBV7-9 and TRBJ2-1; possible D gene TRBD1, 5 bases. This CDR3 has 12 residues. Per germline, CDR1 SEHNR and CDR2 FQNEAQ (reference sequence). The CDR3 is CASSIAGPEQFF. The CDR3 coding sequence is TGTGCCAGCAGCATAGCAGGGCCTGAGCAGTTCTTC.

This clonotype was seen repeatedly, ten times or more. V gene TRBV5-4 combines with J gene TRBJ2-2; 8 bases line up with TRBD2. Trimming took 3 bases from V and 8 from J; bases not matched to a gene: 9. This CDR3 comprises 15 residues. Germline V gene sequence: CDR1 SGHNT, CDR2 YYREEE (reference sequence). CDR3 nucleotide sequence: TGTGCCAGCAGCTCAGGACTAGCTTTTGGGGGGGAGCTGTTTTTT. Translating it yields CASSSGLAFGGELFF.

This clonotype is medium-sized. J is TRBJ2-7 and V is TRBV10-3, with 9 bases identical to TRBD2. Unmatched junction bases numbered 7, after V lost 8 bases and J lost 5 bases. The CDR3 spans 13 residues. Germline values: CDR1 ENHRY, CDR2 SYGVKD. The chain's CDR3 is CAIQLAGVNEQYF. CDR3 DNA: TGTGCCATCCAATTAGCGGGAGTAAACGAGCAGTACTTC.

This clonotype is deemed medium-sized. The chain links TRBV19 to TRBJ1-5; a weak D match, TRBD1 (5 bases). The CDR3 runs to 15 residues. Trimming removed 6 bases from V and 6 bases from J, with 18 bases in between. CDR1 and CDR2 (germline): LNHDA, SQIVND (reference sequence). The CDR3 sequence: CASRGLGGEAQPQHF. In nucleotides, the CDR3 is TGTGCCAGTAGGGGCCTGGGAGGGGAAGCTCAGCCCCAGCATTTT.

By proportion, this clonotype is medium-sized (0.01 to 0.1%). V usage is TRBV6-6 and J usage is TRBJ2-7; 10 nucleotides agree with TRBD2. This CDR3 region has 16 residues. Germline CDR1 is MNHNY and CDR2 is SVGAGI (reference sequence). Germline trimming cut 4 bases from V and 0 bases from J; bases unmatched to any gene: 6. The DNA of the CDR3 is TGTGCCAGCAGTTTGGGACTAGCGATCTCCTCCTACGAGCAGTACTTC. Its protein is CASSLGLAISSYEQYF.

This clonotype was counted many times. The chain uses TRBV12-3 or TRBV12-4 and TRBJ1-6, with D possibly TRBD1 on 6 matching bases. The CDR3 is made up of 15 amino acids. V was clipped by 3 bases and J by 6 bases, with 12 bases between them. The CDR3 here is CASSFSRGANSPLHF. CDR3 nucleotide sequence: TGTGCCAGCAGTTTCTCCAGGGGAGCTAATTCACCCCTCCACTTT.

This chain connects TRBV9 to TRBJ2-7; possibly TRBD1 for D (6 bases). The CDR3 sequence is 15 residues long. V was trimmed by 0 bases and J by 1 base, leaving 11 bases between them. In germline, CDR1 is SGDLS, CDR2 YYNGEE. Here the CDR3 reads CASSVEQGGSYEQYF. The CDR3 bases are TGTGCCAGCAGCGTAGAACAGGGCGGTTCCTACGAGCAGTACTTC.

In its sample, this clonotype is medium-sized. The V call is TRBV27, the J call TRBJ1-2, with 7 positions matching TRBD1. In germline, CDR1 is MNHEY, CDR2 SMNVEV (reference sequence). The length of the CDR3 is 12 residues. V lost 4 bases to trimming and J lost 8 bases; unmatched junction nucleotides: 4. Written as DNA, the CDR3 is TGTGCCAGCAGTTATAGGGGGCTAGGCTACACCTTC. Protein: CASSYRGLGYTF.

About this clonotype: Since a far larger clone is one base different, this is likely a read error. The chain links TRBV19 to TRBJ2-1; the match to TRBD1 covers 7 bases. Germline V gene sequence: CDR1 LNHDA, CDR2 SQIVND (reference sequence). The length of the CDR3 is 14 residues. V was pared by 5 bases and J by 10 bases, with 11 bases of the junction left unmatched. CDR3 DNA sequence: TGTGCCAGTAGTGACAGGGTTTTCAGGTACGAGCAGTTCTTC. This codes for CASSDRVFRYEQFF.

This clonotype was recorded many times. The rearrangement uses TRBV6-2 or TRBV6-3 and TRBJ2-7; possible D gene TRBD2, 6 bases. Trimming removed 0 bases from V and 1 base from J, with 10 bases in between. CDR3 size: 15 residues. Looked up from germline, CDR1 is MNHEY and CDR2 is SVGEGT. As DNA, the CDR3 is TGTGCCAGCAGTTACTCGTCGGAGGGATCCTACGAGCAGTACTTC. This encodes CASSYSSEGSYEQYF.

This clonotype was seen at least ten times. The V and J genes are TRBV7-9 and TRBJ2-3; D is uncertain. CDR3 length: 14 residues. Germline V lookup: CDR1 SEHNR, CDR2 FQNEAQ (reference sequence). The V end was cut by 5 bases, the J end by 2 bases, with 11 bases between. CDR3 sequence: CASSPFDVTDTQYF. CDR3 sequence (DNA): TGTGCCAGCAGCCCTTTTGATGTCACAGATACGCAGTATTTT. The complete variable domain, with remaining parts taken from reference TRBV7-9 and TRBJ2-3, reads DTGVSQNPRHKITKRGQNVTFRCDPISEHNRLYWYRQTLGQGPEFLTYFQNEAQLEKSRLLSDRFSAERPKGSFSTLEIQRTEQGDSAMYLCASSPFDVTDTQYFGPGTRLTVL.

This clonotype is medium-sized (0.01 to 0.1%) within its sample. J is TRBJ2-1 and V is TRBV19; TRBD2 agrees at 13 bases. V lost 1 base to trimming and J lost 7 bases; unmatched junction nucleotides: 4. Germline CDR1 is LNHDA and CDR2 is SQIVND (reference sequence). The CDR3 is made up of 16 amino acids. The CDR3 DNA reads as TGTGCCAGTAGTATAGGGGGACTAGCGGGACTGAATGAGCAGTTCTTC. Translating it yields CASSIGGLAGLNEQFF.

Ten or more counts support this clonotype. V gene TRBV14 combines with J gene TRBJ2-2; D gene uncertain. The V end was cut by 0 bases, the J end by 6 bases, with 5 bases between. CDR1 is SGHDN, CDR2 FVKESK, per germline. The CDR3 loop spans 13 amino acids. In nucleotides, the CDR3 is TGTGCCAGCAGCCAAGACCGAGCCGGGGAGCTGTTTTTT. It is translated as CASSQDRAGELFF.

A word on this clonotype: A far larger clone lies a single base away; this is likely a read error. This rearrangement joins TRBV6-6 to TRBJ2-1; 9 nucleotides align to TRBD1. This CDR3 is 16 amino acids long. Germline CDR1 reads MNHNY; CDR2 reads SVGAGI (reference sequence). CDR3 sequence reads: CACSAKTGGSYNEQFF. The CDR3 bases are TGTGCCTGCAGTGCAAAGACAGGGGGCTCCTACAATGAGCAGTTCTTC.

There are many counts of this clonotype. The chain couples TRBV12-3 or TRBV12-4 to TRBJ2-6; TRBD1 is a possible D gene (6 bases). With 6 bases removed from V and 4 bases from J, the gap between germline ends came to 13 bases. This CDR3 comprises 15 residues. CDR3 nucleotide sequence: TGTGCCAGCAGACTCAAGGGGGTGGGGGCCAACGTCCTGACTTTC. This translates into CASRLKGVGANVLTF.

There are many counts of this clonotype. The chain carries TRBV6-2 or TRBV6-3 and TRBJ1-5; possibly TRBD1 for D (6 bases). The CDR3 consists of 15 residues. Trimming pared 2 bases from V and 2 bases from J, leaving 10 bases between. Germline CDR1 reads MNHEY; CDR2 reads SVGEGT. This chain's CDR3 is CASSYSRGRNQPQHF. The CDR3 DNA is TGTGCCAGCAGTTACAGCAGGGGTCGCAATCAGCCCCAGCATTTT.

This clonotype is classed as medium-sized (0.01 to 0.1%). The chain employs TRBV19 and TRBJ2-7; 12 nucleotides line up with TRBD2. CDR3 length equals 18 residues. With 5 bases clipped from V and 6 bases from J, the junction kept 17 bases outside the gene matches. In germline, CDR1 is LNHDA, CDR2 SQIVND (reference sequence). Written as DNA, the CDR3 is TGTGCCAGTAGTCCCCTAGCGGGAGGGTCTAGTAGGGACAGCGAGCAGTACTTC. Its protein product is CASSPLAGGSSRDSEQYF.

Concerning this clonotype: This likely traces to a read error, being one base from a far larger clone. The CDR3 spells CASSVTGVSSYEPYF. CDR3 nucleotides: TGTGCCAGCAGTGTGACGGGCGTGAGCTCCTACGAGCCGTACTTC. The V gene is TRBV12-5, the J gene TRBJ2-7, with D uncertain. CDR1 is LGHNT and CDR2 is FRNRAP in the germline V gene. This CDR3 comprises 15 residues.

By share of the sample, this clonotype is medium-sized. J is TRBJ2-1 and V is TRBV7-9; TRBD1 matches 8 bases. J was trimmed by 1 base and V by 5 bases; bases with no gene match: 4. Germline V gene data show CDR1 as SEHNR and CDR2 as FQNEAQ (reference sequence). The CDR3 has 15 residues. This CDR3 reads CASSARTGSYNEQFF. In nucleotides, the CDR3 is TGTGCCAGCAGCGCAAGGACAGGGTCCTACAATGAGCAGTTCTTC.

The table lists this clonotype with many counts. This chain links TRBV5-4 with TRBJ2-7; D remains ambiguous. Looked up from germline, CDR1 is SGHNT and CDR2 is YYREEE (reference sequence). The CDR3 extends over 13 amino acids. V was trimmed by 0 bases and J by 0 bases, leaving 4 bases between them. The CDR3 region is CASSLDRSYEQYF. The CDR3 coding sequence is TGTGCCAGCAGCTTGGACCGCTCCTACGAGCAGTACTTC.

Relative to its sample, this clonotype is medium-sized (0.01 to 0.1%). The gene calls are TRBV15 and TRBJ2-1, with 15 bases identical to TRBD2. The V and J ends lost 3 bases and 6 bases, in that order; junction bases with no gene match: 6. Germline V gene lookup returns CDR1 LNHNV and CDR2 YYDKDF (reference sequence). This CDR3 comprises 17 residues. The CDR3 loop is CATSRDPGLAGGNEQFF. The CDR3, as DNA: TGTGCCACCAGCAGGGACCCGGGACTAGCGGGAGGCAATGAGCAGTTCTTC.

By sample share, this clonotype is medium-sized. The genes are TRBV24-1 and TRBJ2-1, with D perhaps matching TRBD1 (5 bases). Trimming took off 7 bases at V and 9 bases at J, with 12 bases between the two ends. The germline CDR1 and CDR2 sequences are KGHDR and SFDVKD. The CDR3 runs 12 residues. CDR3 sequence (DNA): TGTGCCACCAGGGCAGGGTCAACTGAGCAGTTCTTC. Protein: CATRAGSTEQFF.

This clonotype is classed as medium-sized. The CDR3 DNA reads TGTGCCAGTAGTAATAGCGGCCTCTCCTACGAGCAGTACTTC. As protein: CASSNSGLSYEQYF. V usage is TRBV19 and J usage is TRBJ2-7, with a tentative D call TRBD2 (6 bases). V shed 4 bases and J shed 0 bases, with 10 bases lying between them. The germline CDR1 and CDR2 sequences are LNHDA and SQIVND (reference sequence). The CDR3 has 14 residues.